This T cell receptor (beta chain) was found in a study of chemoradiotherapy in HPV16-positive cancers. Sequencing used immunoSEQ multiplex PCR; TCRdb keeps in-frame clones, though not all of them. The sample lists 9,500 to 15,000 clones, roughly 90% seen once, with around 2.8% in the top ten. The V gene lost 5 bases and the J gene lost 3 bases, with 17 bases spanning the gap. CDR1 is SGHTA, CDR2 FQGNSA, per germline. The CDR3 is 15 residues long. The sample was acquired from a patient who underwent chemoradiotherapy. The chain carries TRBV7-2 and TRBJ2-7; perhaps TRBD2 as D (5 bases). The receptor was isolated from a human donor with HPV-associated anogenital cancer. This CDR3 is CASSPNTGVGYEQYF. DNA of the CDR3: TGTGCCAGCAGCCCAAATACCGGGGTGGGCTACGAGCAGTACTTC.